This entry describes one TCR beta chain. Germline V CDR1 and CDR2: SEHNR, FQNEAQ (reference sequence). The CDR3 spans 17 residues. V shed 4 bases and J shed 5 bases, with 20 bases lying between them. This sample stems from a study of T cells in Graves' hyperthyroidism and ophthalmopathy. Amplified TCR beta CDR3 regions derived from RNA transcripts. An initial round of RT-PCR targeting the TCR CDR3 relied on the HTBI primer set. TCRdb itself ran the multiplex PCR reads through MiXCR, one entry per CDR3 protein. The table shows roughly 500,000 distinct CDR3 sequences, with around 45% occurring only once.

Sequencing was done on a sample of peripheral blood or thyroid tissue (not recorded which). The chain joins TRBV7-9 to TRBJ2-2, with D possibly TRBD2 on 5 matching bases. The TCR comes from an adult woman with Graves' disease, either hyperthyroidism or ophthalmopathy (not recorded which). CDR3 residues: CASSSLRQEGGTGELFF. In nucleotides, the CDR3 is TGTGCCAGCAGCTCTCTCCGACAAGAGGGCGGAACCGGGGAGCTGTTTTTT.